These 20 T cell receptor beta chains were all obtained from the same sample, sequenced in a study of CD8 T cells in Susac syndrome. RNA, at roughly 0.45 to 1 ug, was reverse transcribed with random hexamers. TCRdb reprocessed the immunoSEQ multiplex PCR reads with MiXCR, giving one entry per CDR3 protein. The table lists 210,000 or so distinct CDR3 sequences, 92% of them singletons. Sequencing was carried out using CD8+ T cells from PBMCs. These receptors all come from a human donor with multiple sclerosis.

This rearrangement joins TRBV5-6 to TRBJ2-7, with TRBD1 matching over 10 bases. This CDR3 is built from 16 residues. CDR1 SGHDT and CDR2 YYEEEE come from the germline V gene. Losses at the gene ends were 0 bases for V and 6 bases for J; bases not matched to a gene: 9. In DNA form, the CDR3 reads TGTGCCAGCAGCTTGGCCAGGGACAGGGGAAGGGGCGAGCAGTACTTC. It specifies CASSLARDRGRGEQYF.

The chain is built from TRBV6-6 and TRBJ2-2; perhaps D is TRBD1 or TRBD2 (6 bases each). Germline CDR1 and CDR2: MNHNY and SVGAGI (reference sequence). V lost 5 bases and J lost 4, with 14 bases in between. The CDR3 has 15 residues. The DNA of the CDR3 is TGTGCCAGCAGTAACATGGGGGGCGGCACCGGGGAGCTGTTTTTT. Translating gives CASSNMGGGTGELFF.

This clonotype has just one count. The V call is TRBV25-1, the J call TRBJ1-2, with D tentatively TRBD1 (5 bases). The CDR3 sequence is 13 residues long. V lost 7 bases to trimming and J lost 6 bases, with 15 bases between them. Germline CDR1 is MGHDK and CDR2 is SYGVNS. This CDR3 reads CASTLGGDDGYTF. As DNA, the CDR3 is TGTGCCAGCACCCTGGGGGGAGACGATGGCTACACCTTC.

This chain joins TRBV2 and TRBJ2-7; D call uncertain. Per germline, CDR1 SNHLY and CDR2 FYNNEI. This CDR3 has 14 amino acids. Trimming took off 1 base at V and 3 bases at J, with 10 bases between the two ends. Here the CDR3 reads CASSEGAGSYEQYF. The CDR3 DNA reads TGTGCCAGCAGTGAAGGTGCAGGAAGCTACGAGCAGTACTTC.

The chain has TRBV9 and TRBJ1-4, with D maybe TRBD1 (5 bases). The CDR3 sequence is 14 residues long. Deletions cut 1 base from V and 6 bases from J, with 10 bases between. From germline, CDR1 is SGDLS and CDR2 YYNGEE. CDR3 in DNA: TGTGCCAGCAGCGTAAATCAGGGCTATGAAAAACTGTTTTTT. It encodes CASSVNQGYEKLFF.

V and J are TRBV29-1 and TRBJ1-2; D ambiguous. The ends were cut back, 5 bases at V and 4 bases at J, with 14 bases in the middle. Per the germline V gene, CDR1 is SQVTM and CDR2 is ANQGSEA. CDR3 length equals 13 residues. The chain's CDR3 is CSVRTSHTYGYTF. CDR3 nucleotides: TGCAGCGTTCGGACTTCTCATACCTATGGCTACACCTTC.

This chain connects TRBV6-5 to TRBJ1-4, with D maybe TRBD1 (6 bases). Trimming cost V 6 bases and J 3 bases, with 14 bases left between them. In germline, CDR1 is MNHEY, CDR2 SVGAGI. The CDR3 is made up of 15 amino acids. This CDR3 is CASSKQGSANEKLFF. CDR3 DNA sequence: TGTGCCAGCAGCAAACAGGGTTCGGCTAATGAAAAACTGTTTTTT.

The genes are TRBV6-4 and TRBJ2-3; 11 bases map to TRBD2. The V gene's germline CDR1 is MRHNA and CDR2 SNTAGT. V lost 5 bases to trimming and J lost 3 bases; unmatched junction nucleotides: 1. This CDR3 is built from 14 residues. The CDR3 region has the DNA TGTGCCAGCAGTTTAGCGGGGGGGACAGATACGCAGTATTTT. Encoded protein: CASSLAGGTDTQYF.

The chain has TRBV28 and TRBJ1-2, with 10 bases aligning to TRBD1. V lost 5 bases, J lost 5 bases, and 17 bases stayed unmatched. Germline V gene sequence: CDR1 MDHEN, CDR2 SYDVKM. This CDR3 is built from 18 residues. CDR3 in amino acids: CASSPLTGTGETGYGYTF. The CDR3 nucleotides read TGTGCCAGCAGTCCGTTAACCGGGACAGGGGAGACCGGGTATGGCTACACCTTC.

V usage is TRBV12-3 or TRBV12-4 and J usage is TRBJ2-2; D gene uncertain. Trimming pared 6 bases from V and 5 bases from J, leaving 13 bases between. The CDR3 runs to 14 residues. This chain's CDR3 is CASRDLTLTGELFF. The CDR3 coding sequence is TGTGCCAGCAGGGATTTGACCTTGACCGGGGAGCTGTTTTTT.

Here the CDR3 reads CASSLESLQGEDTGELFF. DNA for the CDR3: TGCGCCAGCAGCTTGGAGTCCTTACAGGGGGAGGACACCGGGGAGCTGTTTTTT. The chain joins TRBV5-1 to TRBJ2-2, with 8 bases lining up with TRBD1. The CDR3 is 18 amino acids. V was clipped by 0 bases and J by 3 bases; unmatched bases: 10. Looked up from germline, CDR1 is SGHRS and CDR2 is YFSETQ.

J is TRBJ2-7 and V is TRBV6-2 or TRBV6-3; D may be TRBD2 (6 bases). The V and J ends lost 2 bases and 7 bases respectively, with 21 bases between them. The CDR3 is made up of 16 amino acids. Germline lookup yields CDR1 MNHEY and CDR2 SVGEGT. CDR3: CASSYPRTTGPEEQYF. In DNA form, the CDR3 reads TGTGCCAGCAGTTACCCTCGGACTACTGGCCCTGAGGAGCAGTACTTC.

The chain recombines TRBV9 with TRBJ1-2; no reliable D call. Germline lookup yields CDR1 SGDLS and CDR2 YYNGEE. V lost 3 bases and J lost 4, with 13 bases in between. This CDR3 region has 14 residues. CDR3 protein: CASSARSGVYGYTF. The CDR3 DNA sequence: TGTGCCAGCAGCGCCCGAAGCGGGGTCTATGGCTACACCTTC.

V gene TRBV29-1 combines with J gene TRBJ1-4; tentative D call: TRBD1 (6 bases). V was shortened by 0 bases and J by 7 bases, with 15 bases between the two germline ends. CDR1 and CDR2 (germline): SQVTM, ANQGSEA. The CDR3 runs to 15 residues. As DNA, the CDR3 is TGCAGCGTTGAAGATCCAACAGGGAATCCTGAAAAACTGTTTTTT. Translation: CSVEDPTGNPEKLFF.

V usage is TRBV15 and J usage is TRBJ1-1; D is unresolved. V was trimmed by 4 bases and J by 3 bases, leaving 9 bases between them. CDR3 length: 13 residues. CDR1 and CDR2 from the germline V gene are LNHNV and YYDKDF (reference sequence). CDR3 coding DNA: TGTGCCACCAGCATAAGGCGGGACACTGAAGCTTTCTTT. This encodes CATSIRRDTEAFF.

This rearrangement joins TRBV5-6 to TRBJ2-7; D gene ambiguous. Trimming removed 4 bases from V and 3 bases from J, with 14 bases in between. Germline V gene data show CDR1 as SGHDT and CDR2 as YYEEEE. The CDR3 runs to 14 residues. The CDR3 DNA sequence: TGTGCCAGCAGCCCCCACGGGTTCGACTACGAGCAGTACTTC. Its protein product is CASSPHGFDYEQYF.

The CDR3 DNA is TGTGCCAGCAGCCATAGTGCCGGGGAGCTGTTTTTT. Protein product: CASSHSAGELFF. The chain recombines TRBV9 with TRBJ2-2; no reliable D call. Trimming stripped 4 bases from V and 6 bases from J, with 7 bases between. Germline V gene data show CDR1 as SGDLS and CDR2 as YYNGEE. This CDR3 is 12 amino acids long.

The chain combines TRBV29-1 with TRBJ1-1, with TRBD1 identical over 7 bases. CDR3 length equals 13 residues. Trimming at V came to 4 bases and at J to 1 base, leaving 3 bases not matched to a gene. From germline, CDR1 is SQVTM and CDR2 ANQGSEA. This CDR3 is CSVVSGGNTEAFF. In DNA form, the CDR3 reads TGCAGCGTTGTGTCAGGGGGGAACACTGAAGCTTTCTTT.

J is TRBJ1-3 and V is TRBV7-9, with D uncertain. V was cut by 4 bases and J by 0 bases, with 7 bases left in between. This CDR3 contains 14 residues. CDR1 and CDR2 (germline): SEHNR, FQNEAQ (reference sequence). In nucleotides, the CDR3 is TGTGCCAGCAGCTCAACGAACTCTGGAAACACCATATATTTT. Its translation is CASSSTNSGNTIYF.

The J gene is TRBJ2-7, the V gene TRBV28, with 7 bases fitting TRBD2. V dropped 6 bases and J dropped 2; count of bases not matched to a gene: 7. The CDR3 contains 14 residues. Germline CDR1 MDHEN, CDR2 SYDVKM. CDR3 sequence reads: CASSLLAITYEQYF. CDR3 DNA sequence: TGTGCCAGCAGCTTACTAGCGATTACCTACGAGCAGTACTTC. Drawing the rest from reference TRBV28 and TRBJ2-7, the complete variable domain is DVKVTQSSRYLVKRTGEKVFLECVQDMDHENMFWYRQDPGLGLRLIYFSYDVKMKEKGDIPEGYSVSREKKERFSLILESASTNQTSMYLCASSLLAITYEQYFGPGTRLTVT.